This T cell receptor beta chain was recorded in a study of cytomegalovirus exposure and HLA in healthy donors. The PCR had 60 Vbeta and 13 Jbeta primers. Libraries were prepared by immunoSEQ multiplex PCR; TCRdb keeps only in-frame clonotypes and omits some of them. The repertoire has approximately 88,000 clones, around 80% of them found once; the top ten carry roughly 2%. The CDR3 is made up of 16 amino acids. Germline V CDR1 and CDR2: MNHEY, SMNVEV (reference sequence). Unmatched junction bases numbered 13, after V lost 6 bases and J lost 2 bases. The sequence was obtained from a man aged 18 to 35 in good health and CMV-seronegative. The sequencing sample was made of PBMCs. The chain combines TRBV27 with TRBJ2-7; the match to TRBD1 covers 7 bases. DNA for the CDR3: TGTGCCAGCAGCCAAGGACGTACAGGGGACGCCTACGAGCAGTACTTC. As protein: CASSQGRTGDAYEQYF.